The rows below give T cell receptor beta chains drawn from one sample of a study of blood T cell repertoires in COVID-19. Using immunoSEQ multiplex PCR, the repertoire was profiled, and TCRdb retains in-frame clones only, with some absent. Here the sample spans over 250,000 clones, approximately 82% being singletons. Material: PBMCs or T cells enriched from blood (not recorded which). The origin of the receptors is a middle-aged man who had been exposed to COVID-19. The conserved cysteine and the conserved F or W are not part of the CDR3 here. The order of the fields is D gene, V gene, J gene, CDR3 protein. A D gene is named only where the DNA matches it firmly.

D gene: NA
V gene: TRBV21-1
J gene: TRBJ1-6
CDR3 protein: ASSLGQGGTSPLH

D gene: NA
V gene: TRBV5-1
J gene: TRBJ1-1
CDR3 protein: ASSIDQDAEAF

D gene: NA
V gene: TRBV18
J gene: TRBJ1-1
CDR3 protein: ASSPGIQGNTEAF

D gene: NA
V gene: TRBV11-3
J gene: TRBJ2-5
CDR3 protein: ASSFFTQETQY

D gene: NA
V gene: TRBV29-1
J gene: TRBJ1-1
CDR3 protein: SVGDWNTEAF

D gene: TRBD1
V gene: TRBV5-4
J gene: TRBJ2-7
CDR3 protein: ASSPNRDSYEQY

D gene: TRBD1
V gene: TRBV5-1
J gene: TRBJ2-1
CDR3 protein: ASSQRPGQGYNEQF

D gene: TRBD2
V gene: TRBV5-1
J gene: TRBJ2-2
CDR3 protein: ASSLGPSGSGWTGELF

D gene: TRBD1
V gene: TRBV7-8
J gene: TRBJ1-5
CDR3 protein: ASSFPGQGSQPQH

D gene: NA
V gene: TRBV21-1
J gene: TRBJ2-4
CDR3 protein: ASSTQQGAANIQY

D gene: NA
V gene: TRBV4-1
J gene: TRBJ2-5
CDR3 protein: ASSQTTPYYQETQY

D gene: TRBD2
V gene: TRBV6-6
J gene: TRBJ2-1
CDR3 protein: ASTPSGTYNEQF

D gene: TRBD1
V gene: TRBV29-1
J gene: TRBJ1-4
CDR3 protein: SARMTGGGEKLF

D gene: NA
V gene: TRBV29-1
J gene: TRBJ1-1
CDR3 protein: SVESWNTEAF

D gene: NA
V gene: TRBV11-2
J gene: TRBJ2-5
CDR3 protein: ASSSSTNQETQY

D gene: NA
V gene: TRBV20-1
J gene: TRBJ2-7
CDR3 protein: SASWPRGGMQY

D gene: TRBD1
V gene: TRBV19
J gene: TRBJ2-1
CDR3 protein: ASSMKGGQGYNEQF

D gene: NA
V gene: TRBV7-9
J gene: TRBJ1-1
CDR3 protein: ASSWRDFPPEAF

D gene: NA
V gene: TRBV6-5
J gene: TRBJ1-1
CDR3 protein: ASSYSIQFTAF

D gene: NA
V gene: TRBV5-1
J gene: TRBJ2-2
CDR3 protein: ASSFSRTGELF

D gene: TRBD1
V gene: TRBV27
J gene: TRBJ2-5
CDR3 protein: ASSLTGKETQY

D gene: TRBD2
V gene: TRBV2
J gene: TRBJ2-1
CDR3 protein: ASSERLAGVGEQF

D gene: TRBD2
V gene: TRBV19
J gene: TRBJ2-1
CDR3 protein: ASSSPSGRASNEQF

D gene: TRBD1
V gene: TRBV11-2
J gene: TRBJ2-7
CDR3 protein: ASSWVGQGNEQY

D gene: TRBD1
V gene: TRBV29-1
J gene: TRBJ2-1
CDR3 protein: SVPRTGFGAGEQF

D gene: NA
V gene: TRBV11-2
J gene: TRBJ2-7
CDR3 protein: ASSMGSYEQY

D gene: NA
V gene: TRBV6-5
J gene: TRBJ1-4
CDR3 protein: ASGGSNEKLF

D gene: TRBD2
V gene: TRBV2
J gene: TRBJ2-3
CDR3 protein: ASDQPGSSGRAIADTQY

D gene: NA
V gene: TRBV12-3/TRBV12-4
J gene: TRBJ2-6
CDR3 protein: ASTSGGANVLT

D gene: TRBD2
V gene: TRBV3-1/TRBV3-2
J gene: TRBJ2-3
CDR3 protein: ASSHLAGRVDTQY

D gene: NA
V gene: TRBV6-6
J gene: TRBJ2-3
CDR3 protein: ASKSAILSTDTQY

D gene: NA
V gene: TRBV4-2
J gene: TRBJ2-4
CDR3 protein: ASRAKNIQY

D gene: NA
V gene: TRBV7-9
J gene: TRBJ1-1
CDR3 protein: ASSPGQLEAF

D gene: TRBD1
V gene: TRBV27
J gene: TRBJ2-7
CDR3 protein: ASSEDRGYYEQY

D gene: TRBD2
V gene: TRBV14
J gene: TRBJ2-1
CDR3 protein: ASSQTLAGLF

D gene: TRBD1
V gene: TRBV30
J gene: TRBJ1-2
CDR3 protein: AWNPLDRAEGGYT

D gene: NA
V gene: TRBV2
J gene: TRBJ2-4
CDR3 protein: ASSGGLNIQY

D gene: NA
V gene: TRBV5-6
J gene: TRBJ2-2
CDR3 protein: ASSLRVASENTGELF

D gene: NA
V gene: TRBV19
J gene: TRBJ1-1
CDR3 protein: ASSTHRQAEAF

D gene: NA
V gene: TRBV5-1
J gene: TRBJ1-2
CDR3 protein: ASSLSTRGGSYGYT

D gene: NA
V gene: TRBV5-6
J gene: TRBJ2-7
CDR3 protein: ASSPDLAASYEQY

D gene: TRBD1
V gene: TRBV9
J gene: TRBJ1-2
CDR3 protein: ASSSLTGLGGYT

D gene: NA
V gene: TRBV5-5
J gene: TRBJ2-1
CDR3 protein: ASSATPDGSSYNEQF

D gene: NA
V gene: TRBV2
J gene: TRBJ1-6
CDR3 protein: ASRVGRNSPLH

D gene: TRBD1
V gene: TRBV7-8
J gene: TRBJ2-2
CDR3 protein: ASSQPGTGGTGELF

D gene: NA
V gene: TRBV29-1
J gene: TRBJ2-5
CDR3 protein: SVASGSGASPQY

D gene: NA
V gene: TRBV28
J gene: TRBJ1-2
CDR3 protein: ASSFEARGYT

D gene: NA
V gene: TRBV7-2
J gene: TRBJ2-1
CDR3 protein: ASSLDSDSRQF

D gene: TRBD1
V gene: TRBV19
J gene: TRBJ1-6
CDR3 protein: ASKRDRASPLH

D gene: TRBD1
V gene: TRBV5-1
J gene: TRBJ2-7
CDR3 protein: ASSLAPGQHYEQY

D gene: NA
V gene: TRBV5-1
J gene: TRBJ2-1
CDR3 protein: ASSLSGDSSLNEQF

D gene: TRBD1
V gene: TRBV28
J gene: TRBJ2-2
CDR3 protein: ASKSGQDTGELF

D gene: NA
V gene: TRBV19
J gene: TRBJ1-5
CDR3 protein: ASSIGGRASPQH

D gene: NA
V gene: TRBV5-8
J gene: TRBJ2-7
CDR3 protein: ASSGWEQTYEQY

D gene: NA
V gene: TRBV28
J gene: TRBJ1-3
CDR3 protein: ASSNLQGNTIY